What follows are 24 T cell receptor beta chains derived from one specimen sequenced in a study of cytomegalovirus exposure and HLA in healthy donors. PCR involved 60 Vbeta and 13 Jbeta primers. Data came from immunoSEQ multiplex PCR; TCRdb stores just in-frame clones and leaves some out. The sample lists fewer than 120,000 clones; over 60% were seen once. Sequences were obtained from PBMCs. The receptors were sampled from a woman in her 30s in good health and CMV-seronegative.

This chain joins TRBV7-9 and TRBJ1-6, with unresolved D. The CDR3 consists of 14 residues. V gave up 1 base and J gave up 6 bases, with 7 bases separating them. The germline V gene encodes CDR1 SEHNR and CDR2 FQNEAQ (reference sequence). DNA of the CDR3: TGTGCCAGCAGCTTAGTCCCTTCTAATTCACCCCTCCACTTT. Translated, it gives CASSLVPSNSPLHF.

The rearrangement uses TRBV30 and TRBJ2-1; 9 nucleotides line up with TRBD2. With V trimmed by 7 bases and J by 4 bases, 8 bases remained unmatched. Germline CDR1 reads GTSNPN; CDR2 reads SVGIG (reference sequence). This CDR3 has 14 residues. The CDR3 coding sequence is TGTGCCTACCAAGCGGGGGGATGGTACAATGAGCAGTTCTTC. This translates into CAYQAGGWYNEQFF.

CDR3 sequence: CASSEAWGPGYTF. CDR3 bases: TGTGCCAGCAGTGAGGCTTGGGGGCCTGGCTACACCTTC. V and J are TRBV2 and TRBJ1-2, with D possibly matching TRBD1 (6 bases). Germline V CDR1 and CDR2: SNHLY, FYNNEI. V shed 3 bases and J shed 7 bases, with 12 bases lying between them. This CDR3 has 13 residues. The full variable domain, completed using reference TRBV2 and TRBJ1-2, is EPEVTQTPSHQVTQMGQEVILRCVPISNHLYFYWYRQILGQKVEFLVSFYNNEISEKSEIFDDQFSVERPDGSNFTLKIRSTKLEDSAMYFCASSEAWGPGYTFGSGTRLTVV.

The chain carries TRBV7-2 and TRBJ2-1, with D possibly being TRBD2 (5 bases). CDR1 and CDR2 from the germline V gene are SGHTA and FQGNSA. Trimming cost V 0 bases and J 9 bases, with 6 bases left between them. CDR3 length: 12 amino acids. The CDR3 loop is CASSLARVEQFF. In DNA form, the CDR3 reads TGTGCCAGCAGCTTAGCGCGGGTTGAGCAGTTCTTC. The whole variable domain, remainder taken from reference TRBV7-2 and TRBJ2-1, is GAGVSQSPSNKVTEKGKDVELRCDPISGHTALYWYRQSLGQGLEFLIYFQGNSAPDKSGLPSDRFSAERTGGSVSTLTIQRTQQEDSAVYLCASSLARVEQFFGPGTRLTVL.

The rearrangement links TRBV6-5 to TRBJ2-7, with 8 positions matching TRBD1. Germline V CDR1 and CDR2: MNHEY, SVGAGI. This CDR3 spans 15 amino acids. The trim removed 4 bases at V and 1 base at J, leaving 6 bases unmatched. The CDR3 DNA is TGTGCCAGCAGTTCGGACAGGGCGGCATCCTACGAGCAGTACTTC. Translation gives CASSSDRAASYEQYF.

This chain links TRBV23-1 with TRBJ1-5; tentatively, D is TRBD1 (6 bases). TRBV23-1 is reported as an ORF; its role is uncertain. The germline V and J ends were trimmed by 7 bases and 2 bases, with 18 bases remaining between them. This CDR3 is 16 amino acids long. The CDR3 region has the DNA TGCGCCAGCACGCGGGCCCCCAAGGGGGGCAATCAGCCCCAGCATTTT. Residues: CASTRAPKGGNQPQHF.

This chain links TRBV11-2 with TRBJ1-2; D is uncertain. Per the germline V gene, CDR1 is SGHAT and CDR2 is FQNNGV. Trimming stripped 0 bases from V and 4 bases from J, with 9 bases between. This CDR3 comprises 14 residues. The CDR3 loop reads CASSLDSGFYGYTF. CDR3 coding DNA: TGTGCCAGCAGCTTAGATTCCGGGTTCTATGGCTACACCTTC. Complete variable domain (other parts from reference TRBV11-2 and TRBJ1-2): EAGVAQSPRYKIIEKRQSVAFWCNPISGHATLYWYQQILGQGPKLLIQFQNNGVVDDSQLPKDRFSAERLKGVDSTLKIQPAKLEDSAVYLCASSLDSGFYGYTFGSGTRLTVV.

The chain combines TRBV9 with TRBJ2-1; TRBD2 matches at 7 bases. The CDR3 is 15 residues long. The trim removed 0 bases at V and 5 bases at J, leaving 5 bases unmatched. Germline loops: CDR1 SGDLS, CDR2 YYNGEE. The CDR3 spells CASSVGAGLDNEQFF. The CDR3 bases are TGTGCCAGCAGCGTAGGAGCGGGATTGGACAATGAGCAGTTCTTC.

This clone has more than one count but fewer than ten. The chain joins TRBV28 to TRBJ1-5; D unresolved. The V and J ends lost 6 bases and 3 bases respectively, with 12 bases between them. This CDR3 is 14 amino acids long. Germline V lookup: CDR1 MDHEN, CDR2 SYDVKM. CDR3 in DNA: TGTGCCAGCAGGCGGGATGTCAACAATCAGCCCCAGCATTTT. This translates into CASRRDVNNQPQHF.

J is TRBJ2-3 and V is TRBV28; TRBD2 aligns across 11 bases. Germline values: CDR1 MDHEN, CDR2 SYDVKM. V gave up 6 bases and J gave up 7 bases; unmatched junction bases: 12. CDR3 length equals 16 residues. CDR3 in amino acids: CASSLGGSGGAHTQYF. The CDR3 region has the DNA TGTGCCAGCAGCCTAGGGGGTAGCGGGGGGGCACATACGCAGTATTTT.

V and J are TRBV7-3 and TRBJ2-2, with TRBD2 identical over 7 bases. J lost 6 bases, V lost 5 bases, and 9 bases had no gene match. The CDR3 has 15 amino acids. Per the germline V gene, CDR1 is SGHTA and CDR2 is FQGTGA. CDR3 in DNA: TGTGCCAGCAGCCGAGGGAGGGAGAAAGCCGGGGAGCTGTTTTTT. Amino acids: CASSRGREKAGELFF. The full variable domain, rest sourced from reference TRBV7-3 and TRBJ2-2, is GAGVSQTPSNKVTEKGKYVELRCDPISGHTALYWYRQSLGQGPEFLIYFQGTGAADDSGLPNDRFFAVRPEGSVSTLKIQRTERGDSAVYLCASSRGREKAGELFFGEGSRLTVL.

This sequence joins TRBV4-3 and TRBJ1-4; 8 bases are a match to TRBD1. The germline gives CDR1 LGHNA, CDR2 YSLEER. Trimming cost V 0 bases and J 0 bases; bases outside gene matches: 9. The CDR3 loop spans 19 amino acids. CDR3 region: CASSQDFPQGGSTNEKLFF. As DNA, the CDR3 is TGCGCCAGCAGCCAAGATTTCCCACAGGGGGGTTCAACTAATGAAAAACTGTTTTTT.

The genes are TRBV5-1 and TRBJ1-1, with TRBD1 matching 9 bases. This CDR3 spans 17 amino acids. V gave up 2 bases and J gave up 4 bases; unmatched junction bases: 12. Germline V gives CDR1 SGHRS, CDR2 YFSETQ. CDR3: CASSFVPGQGEFTEAFF. The CDR3 bases are TGCGCCAGCAGCTTCGTGCCGGGACAGGGAGAGTTCACTGAAGCTTTCTTT. The full variable domain, rest sourced from reference TRBV5-1 and TRBJ1-1, is KAGVTQTPRYLIKTRGQQVTLSCSPISGHRSVSWYQQTPGQGLQFLFEYFSETQRNKGNFPGRFSGRQFSNSRSEMNVSTLELGDSALYLCASSFVPGQGEFTEAFFGQGTRLTVV.

The V gene is TRBV14, the J gene TRBJ2-3, with 9 bases identical to TRBD2. The CDR3 is 16 residues long. The V gene end was trimmed by 3 bases and the J gene end by 1 base; junction bases not matched to a gene: 5. Germline V gene sequence: CDR1 SGHDN, CDR2 FVKESK. The CDR3 sequence is CASSHLAGARTDTQYF. For the CDR3, the DNA is TGTGCCAGCAGCCACTTAGCGGGGGCCCGCACAGATACGCAGTATTTT. Looking up the rest from reference TRBV14 and TRBJ2-3 gives the full variable domain: EAGVTQFPSHSVIEKGQTVTLRCDPISGHDNLYWYRRVMGKEIKFLLHFVKESKQDESGMPNNRFLAERTGGTYSTLKVQPAELEDSGVYFCASSHLAGARTDTQYFGPGTRLTVL.

This rearrangement joins TRBV28 to TRBJ2-1; TRBD2 agrees at 8 bases. Looked up from germline, CDR1 is MDHEN and CDR2 is SYDVKM. The CDR3 is 13 amino acids. Germline trimming cut 4 bases from V and 6 bases from J; bases unmatched to any gene: 2. DNA for the CDR3: TGTGCCAGCAGTTGGGGACTAGTCAATGAGCAGTTCTTC. It yields the protein CASSWGLVNEQFF.

This chain connects TRBV6-6 to TRBJ2-2, with 9 positions matching TRBD1. Germline loops: CDR1 MNHNY, CDR2 SVGAGI (reference sequence). CDR3 length equals 15 residues. J gave up 4 bases and V 6 bases, and 6 bases lay outside the gene matches. CDR3 sequence: CASRPGTGPTGELFF. The CDR3, as DNA: TGTGCCAGCAGACCCGGGACAGGGCCCACCGGGGAGCTGTTTTTT.

This rearrangement joins TRBV29-1 to TRBJ2-3; 9 bases line up with TRBD1. The germline V gene encodes CDR1 SQVTM and CDR2 ANQGSEA. The CDR3 covers 13 residues. V lost 5 bases and J lost 5; bases outside the gene matches: 5. The CDR3 loop reads CSVTGGSIDTQYF. CDR3 DNA: TGCAGCGTTACAGGGGGCTCTATAGATACGCAGTATTTT.

The V gene is TRBV5-1, the J gene TRBJ1-4; a possible D gene is TRBD1 (6 bases). There are 15 residues in the CDR3. The germline V and J ends were trimmed by 2 bases and 4 bases, with 12 bases remaining between them. From germline, CDR1 is SGHRS and CDR2 YFSETQ. The CDR3 nucleotides are TGCGCCAGCAGCTTACCACGGGACAATAATGAAAAACTGTTTTTT. Its translation: CASSLPRDNNEKLFF.

In DNA form, the CDR3 reads TGCGCCAGCAGATCTCCCGGGGCCAACGTCCTGACTTTC. Its protein product is CASRSPGANVLTF. V gene TRBV5-1 combines with J gene TRBJ2-6; D not certain. Trimming took 5 bases from V and 4 from J, leaving 7 bases between them. The CDR3 runs to 13 residues. Germline lookup yields CDR1 SGHRS and CDR2 YFSETQ.

The gene calls are TRBV13 and TRBJ1-1; possibly TRBD1 for D (5 bases). The CDR3 has 12 residues. Per germline, CDR1 PRHDT and CDR2 FYEKMQ (reference sequence). V lost 5 bases, J lost 4 bases, and 8 bases lay in between. The CDR3, as DNA: TGTGCCAGCAGCGGGGGGGGCACTGAAGCTTTCTTT. Translation: CASSGGGTEAFF.

The V gene is TRBV6-1, the J gene TRBJ2-7; TRBD1 agrees at 10 bases. The CDR3 covers 14 residues. V shed 8 bases, J shed 6 bases, and the junction held 10 bases outside the gene matches. Germline V CDR1 and CDR2: MNHNS, SASEGT. CDR3 bases: TGTGCCAGCCAAAGGACAGGGGGTCAGGCCGAGCAGTACTTC. Residues: CASQRTGGQAEQYF.

Turning to this clone: Other DNA sequences in the same sample also yield this CDR3. This chain uses TRBV30 with TRBJ1-1; no clear D gene. Germline V gene sequence: CDR1 GTSNPN, CDR2 SVGIG (reference sequence). V lost 0 bases to trimming and J lost 1 base, with 9 bases between them. The CDR3 is 14 residues long. The DNA for the CDR3 is TGTGCCTGGAGTGTGCGGAGCTCGAACACTGAAGCTTTCTTT. Protein product: CAWSVRSSNTEAFF.

This chain links TRBV28 with TRBJ2-7; no firm D call. Germline V gene lookup returns CDR1 MDHEN and CDR2 SYDVKM. V lost 5 bases and J lost 4, with 12 bases in between. The CDR3 contains 13 residues. Written as DNA, the CDR3 is TGTGCCAGCAGTACTTCAGCGATTTACGAGCAGTACTTC. It codes for CASSTSAIYEQYF.

This chain uses TRBV11-3 with TRBJ2-5, with 9 bases lining up with TRBD1. Germline lookup yields CDR1 SGHNT and CDR2 YENEEA. Trimming took 5 bases from V and 3 from J; bases not matched to a gene: 4. CDR3 length equals 14 residues. The CDR3 DNA is TGTGCCAGCAGCAAAACAGGGGGCGAAGAGACCCAGTACTTC. Translated: CASSKTGGEETQYF.